These T cell receptor beta chains were read from a single sample in a study of blood T cell repertoires in COVID-19. Some clones are missing from TCRdb's copy, which holds only in-frame ones; the method was immunoSEQ multiplex PCR. Found here are around 150,000 clones, approximately 90% of them singletons; the top ten hold about 0.95%. Sample: peripheral blood. These receptor sequences come from a man younger than 35 with acute or convalescent COVID-19. CDR3s include the opening cysteine and the closing phenylalanine or tryptophan. The D gene is left open where the match is weak. Rows give clone size only sometimes, using once, few, many, or a class for an expanded clone.

CDR3 length	clone size	D gene	V gene	J gene	CDR3 DNA	CDR3 protein
14	-	-	TRBV11-3	TRBJ2-5	TGTGCCAGCAGCCTTCGGGGAGAGGAAGAGACCCAGTACTTC	CASSLRGEEETQYF
12	-	-	TRBV7-2	TRBJ1-1	TGTGCCAGCAGCCTAGGGAAGGGGCTAGCTTTCTTT	CASSLGKGLAFF
15	-	TRBD1	TRBV5-1	TRBJ2-2	TGCGCCAGCAGCTTGACAGGGGGGAACACCGGGGAGCTGTTTTTT	CASSLTGGNTGELFF
15	-	TRBD2	TRBV7-8	TRBJ2-5	TGTGCCAGCAGCTTATTAGCGGGGGGGCCAGAGACCCAGTACTTC	CASSLLAGGPETQYF
15	-	-	TRBV2	TRBJ2-7	TGTGCCAGCAGTGAACGTTTGGACAGCCCCTACGAGCAGTACTTC	CASSERLDSPYEQYF
16	-	-	TRBV28	TRBJ1-2	TGTGCCAGCAGTTTATGGGGCGGGGGAGCGCGCTATGGCTACACCTTC	CASSLWGGGARYGYTF
14	-	TRBD2	TRBV7-9	TRBJ2-2	TGTGCCAGCAGCTTAGTGGCTAGCGGCGGGGAGCTGTTTTTT	CASSLVASGGELFF
13	-	-	TRBV30	TRBJ1-2	TGTGCCTGGAGTGGGTCAGGGTTTGATGGCTACACCTTC	CAWSGSGFDGYTF
14	few	TRBD1	TRBV30	TRBJ1-2	TGTGCCTGGAGTGGACAGGGCCTTAACTATGGCTACACCTTC	CAWSGQGLNYGYTF
15	-	TRBD1	TRBV19	TRBJ1-2	TGTGCCAGTAGTATACCCGGGACAGGGTACGAAGGCTACACCTTC	CASSIPGTGYEGYTF
15	-	-	TRBV11-2	TRBJ2-5	TGTGCCAGCAGCTCACTTCCGGTGGCAGGAGAGACCCAGTACTTC	CASSSLPVAGETQYF
15	-	-	TRBV5-1	TRBJ1-4	TGCGCCAGCAGCCGGTCGGGGTGGGGGGACGAAAAACTGTTTTTT	CASSRSGWGDEKLFF
14	-	-	TRBV10-2	TRBJ2-3	TGCGCCAGCAGAGACGGAGCTAGCACAGATACGCAGTATTTT	CASRDGASTDTQYF
13	-	-	TRBV5-8	TRBJ1-6	TGTGCCAGCAGCCCGGGAATGAACTCACCCCTCCACTTT	CASSPGMNSPLHF
15	-	-	TRBV25-1	TRBJ1-1	TGTGCCAGCAGTGACGGAGTCTATCCTTACACTGAAGCTTTCTTT	CASSDGVYPYTEAFF
14	few	-	TRBV28	TRBJ1-3	TGTGCCAGCAGAACCCAGGTCTCTGGAAACACCATATATTTT	CASRTQVSGNTIYF
15	-	TRBD2	TRBV7-2	TRBJ2-1	TGTGCCAGCAGCTTAGTGGCCAGCGGGGGGAATGAGCAGTTCTTC	CASSLVASGGNEQFF
11	-	-	TRBV30	TRBJ1-1	TGTGCCTGCGACAGGTACCCTGAAGCTTTCTTT	CACDRYPEAFF
16	-	-	TRBV12-2	TRBJ2-1	TGTGCAAGTCGCCGGAGGACTAGCGGAGGCTACAATGAGCAGTTCTTC	CASRRRTSGGYNEQFF
13	-	-	TRBV18	TRBJ1-2	TGTGCCAGCTCACAGGACTTTAACTATGGCTACACCTTC	CASSQDFNYGYTF
18	-	-	TRBV2	TRBJ1-1	TGTGCCAGCAGTGATCCCCTTCAAATAACGGTCAAACACACTGAAGCTTTCTTT	CASSDPLQITVKHTEAFF
17	-	TRBD1	TRBV24-1	TRBJ1-1	TGTGCCACCAGTGATCGTCCGGGACAGGGGAGGTCCACTGAAGCTTTCTTT	CATSDRPGQGRSTEAFF
12	few	-	TRBV25-1	TRBJ1-4	TGTGCCAGCACGGGAGGATACGAAAAACTGTTTTTT	CASTGGYEKLFF
14	-	-	TRBV19	TRBJ2-1	TGTGCCAGTAGTATAGCGGGGGCCTACAATGAGCAGTTCTTC	CASSIAGAYNEQFF
16	once	TRBD2	TRBV27	TRBJ2-1	TGTGCCAGCAGGTCAATATCTCGCGGGGGGGCCGGTGAGCAGTTCTTC	CASRSISRGGAGEQFF
15	few	TRBD1	TRBV5-1	TRBJ2-1	TGCGCCAGCAGCTTGATGGGACAGACATACAATGAGCAGTTCTTC	CASSLMGQTYNEQFF
11	once	-	TRBV18	TRBJ2-7	TGTGCCAGCTCACCTAACTACGAGCAGTACTTC	CASSPNYEQYF
11	few	-	TRBV20-1	TRBJ1-2	TGCAGTGCTAGCTCAGGGGCGGGCTACACCTTC	CSASSGAGYTF
12	once	-	TRBV30	TRBJ2-7	TGTGCCTGGAGTGGCGGGGTTTACGAGCAGTACTTC	CAWSGGVYEQYF
15	-	-	TRBV6-5	TRBJ2-6	TGTGCCAGCTACAGTGTCGCCACTGGGGCCAACGTCCTGACTTTC	CASYSVATGANVLTF
14	-	-	TRBV18	TRBJ1-5	TGTGCCAGCTCACCACAACGGACAGATCAGCCCCAGCATTTT	CASSPQRTDQPQHF